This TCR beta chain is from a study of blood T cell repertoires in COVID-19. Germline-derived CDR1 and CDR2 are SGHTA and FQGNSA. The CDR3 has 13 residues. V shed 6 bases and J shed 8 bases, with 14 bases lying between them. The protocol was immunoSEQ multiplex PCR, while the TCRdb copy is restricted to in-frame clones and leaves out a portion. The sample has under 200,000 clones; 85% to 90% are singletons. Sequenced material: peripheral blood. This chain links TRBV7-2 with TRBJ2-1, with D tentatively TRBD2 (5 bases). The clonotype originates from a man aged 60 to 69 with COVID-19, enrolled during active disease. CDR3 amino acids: CASRGWEFYEQFF. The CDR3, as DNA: TGTGCCAGCAGGGGATGGGAGTTCTATGAGCAGTTCTTC.